This T cell receptor (beta chain) comes out of a study of cytotoxic CD8 clonotypes in ibrutinib-treated CLL. Libraries were prepared by immunoSEQ multiplex PCR; TCRdb keeps only in-frame clonotypes and omits some of them. The sample has over 95,000 clones; about 50% are singletons. V shed 0 bases and J shed 7 bases, with 10 bases lying between them. CDR1 MDHEN and CDR2 SYDVKM come from the germline V gene. The CDR3 extends over 15 amino acids. The V call is TRBV28, the J call TRBJ1-6, with D uncertain. The TCR originated in a human donor with chronic lymphocytic leukemia. Sequencing was performed on PBMCs, taken after 24 months of ibrutinib treatment. CDR3 residues: CASSLWRQRNSPLHF. DNA for the CDR3: TGTGCCAGCAGTTTATGGCGGCAGCGGAATTCACCCCTCCACTTT.